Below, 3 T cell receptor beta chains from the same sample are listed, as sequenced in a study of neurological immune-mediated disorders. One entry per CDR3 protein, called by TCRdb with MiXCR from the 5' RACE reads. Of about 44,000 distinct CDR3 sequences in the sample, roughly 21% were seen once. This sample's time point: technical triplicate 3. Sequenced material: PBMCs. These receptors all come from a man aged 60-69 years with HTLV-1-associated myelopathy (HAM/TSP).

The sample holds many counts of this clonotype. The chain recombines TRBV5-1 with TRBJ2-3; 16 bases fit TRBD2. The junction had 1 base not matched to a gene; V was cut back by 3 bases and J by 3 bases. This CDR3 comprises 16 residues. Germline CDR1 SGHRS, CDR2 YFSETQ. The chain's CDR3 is CASSSGLAGGTDTQYF. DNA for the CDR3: TGCGCCAGCAGCTCGGGACTAGCGGGAGGGACAGATACGCAGTATTTT.

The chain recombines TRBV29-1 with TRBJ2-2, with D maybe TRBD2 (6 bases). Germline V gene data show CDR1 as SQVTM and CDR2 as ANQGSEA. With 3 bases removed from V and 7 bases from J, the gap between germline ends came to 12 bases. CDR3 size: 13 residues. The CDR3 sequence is CSVEKLAIGELFF. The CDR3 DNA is TGCAGCGTTGAGAAACTAGCTATCGGGGAGCTGTTTTTT.

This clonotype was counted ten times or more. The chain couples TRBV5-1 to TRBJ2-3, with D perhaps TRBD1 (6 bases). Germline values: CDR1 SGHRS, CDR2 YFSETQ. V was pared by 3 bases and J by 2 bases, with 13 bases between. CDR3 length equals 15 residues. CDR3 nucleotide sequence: TGCGCCAGCAGCTCCAGGGGCGCTCACACAGATACGCAGTATTTT. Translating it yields CASSSRGAHTDTQYF.